These T cell receptor beta chains were read from a single sample in a study of T cells after yellow fever vaccination. One entry per CDR3 protein results from TCRdb running MiXCR on the 5' RACE reads. Of 300,000 to 350,000 distinct CDR3 sequences in the sample, 4% were seen once. Sequenced here: PBMCs, sampled 5 days after the yellow fever booster vaccination. The source of these receptors is a man aged 18 to 30 who received the YFV17D yellow fever vaccine. The CDR3 runs from the conserved cysteine through the conserved F or W. A D gene is named only where the DNA matches it firmly. Rows give clone size only sometimes, using once, few, many, or a class for an expanded clone.

J gene	clone size	V gene	D gene	CDR3 protein	CDR3 DNA
TRBJ1-3	many	TRBV12-3/TRBV12-4	-	CASGHRRSGNTIYF	TGTGCCAGCGGACACAGACGCTCTGGAAACACCATATATTTT
TRBJ2-7	many	TRBV5-5	TRBD1	CASSDTTRDRREQYF	TGTGCCAGCAGCGATACAACCCGGGACAGGCGGGAGCAGTACTTC
TRBJ2-2	few	TRBV20-1	-	CSATSPGGGELFF	TGCAGTGCTACCTCCCCAGGCGGCGGGGAGCTGTTTTTT
TRBJ1-2	-	TRBV24-1	-	CATSDLDMGYGYTF	TGTGCCACCAGTGATTTGGATATGGGCTATGGCTACACCTTC
TRBJ2-2	-	TRBV19	-	CASSRGEDTGELFF	TGTGCCAGTAGTAGAGGGGAAGACACCGGGGAGCTGTTTTTT
TRBJ1-1	few	TRBV6-6	-	CASSTETEAFF	TGTGCCAGCAGTACGGAGACTGAAGCTTTCTTT
TRBJ2-1	few	TRBV5-4	-	CASRPRTVGSDEQFF	TGTGCCAGCAGGCCTCGGACGGTCGGAAGCGATGAGCAGTTCTTC
TRBJ1-5	few	TRBV19	TRBD1	CASTGGQGLSNQPQHF	TGTGCCAGTACCGGTGGACAGGGGCTTTCCAATCAGCCCCAGCATTTT
TRBJ2-2	few	TRBV25-1	TRBD1	CASREGTGRTGELFF	TGTGCCAGCAGAGAGGGGACAGGGCGCACCGGGGAGCTGTTTTTT
TRBJ1-6	-	TRBV6-1	-	CASSLRRAEYNSPLHF	TGTGCCAGCAGTCTGAGGCGGGCGGAGTACAATTCACCCCTCCACTTT
TRBJ2-3	many	TRBV6-2/TRBV6-3	-	CASEEIAGDTQYF	TGTGCCAGCGAGGAGATAGCTGGAGATACGCAGTATTTT
TRBJ1-1	few	TRBV27	-	CASSPLPGGQYTEAFF	TGTGCCAGCAGTCCGCTTCCCGGGGGGCAATATACTGAAGCTTTCTTT
TRBJ2-5	-	TRBV28	TRBD2	CASSFFASGGEETQYF	TGTGCCAGCAGTTTTTTTGCTAGCGGGGGTGAAGAGACCCAGTACTTC
TRBJ1-6	few	TRBV6-5	TRBD1	CASRLKGARGDSPLHF	TGTGCCAGCAGACTCAAGGGGGCGCGGGGCGATTCACCCCTCCACTTT
TRBJ1-1	many	TRBV5-1	-	CASSFIPGWGTEAFF	TGCGCCAGCAGCTTTATCCCTGGTTGGGGGACTGAAGCTTTCTTT
TRBJ2-5	many	TRBV5-1	TRBD1	CASSPDRGGETQYF	TGCGCCAGCAGCCCGGACAGGGGAGGGGAGACCCAGTACTTC
TRBJ2-3	few	TRBV4-3	-	CASSREIAGLQDGDTQYF	TGCGCCAGCAGCCGGGAGATAGCCGGTTTACAGGACGGAGATACGCAGTATTTT
TRBJ2-2	-	TRBV6-2/TRBV6-3	TRBD2	CASSPGGRTGELFF	TGTGCCAGCAGCCCGGGGGGGCGGACCGGGGAGCTGTTTTTT
TRBJ2-2	many	TRBV20-1	TRBD2	CSARETSGGARFGELFF	TGCAGTGCTAGAGAAACTAGCGGGGGGGCCCGTTTCGGGGAGCTGTTTTTT
TRBJ1-1	-	TRBV7-3	-	CASSLSGGPNTEAFF	TGTGCCAGCAGCTTAAGCGGCGGACCGAACACTGAAGCTTTCTTT
TRBJ1-5	-	TRBV6-5	-	CASSYSVPGRGNQPQHF	TGTGCCAGCAGTTACTCCGTGCCGGGACGGGGAAATCAGCCCCAGCATTTT
TRBJ2-1	few	TRBV7-2	TRBD2	CASSSQRGGWNEQFF	TGTGCCAGCAGCTCCCAGCGGGGGGGATGGAATGAGCAGTTCTTC
TRBJ1-4	-	TRBV10-3	-	CAISEKVGEKLFF	TGTGCCATCAGTGAGAAGGTTGGGGAAAAACTGTTTTTT
TRBJ2-2	-	TRBV11-2	TRBD1	CASSRLTGANTGELFF	TGTGCCAGCAGTCGACTAACAGGGGCGAACACCGGGGAGCTGTTTTTT
TRBJ2-7	-	TRBV4-3	TRBD1	CASSQVGDRSYEQYF	TGCGCCAGCAGCCAAGTTGGGGACAGGTCCTACGAGCAGTACTTC
TRBJ2-1	few	TRBV7-3	-	CASAKRGASYNEQFF	TGTGCCAGCGCTAAGAGGGGGGCTTCCTACAATGAGCAGTTCTTC
TRBJ2-3	few	TRBV18	-	CASSPALEDTQYF	TGTGCCAGCTCACCAGCTCTCGAGGATACGCAGTATTTT